This TCR beta chain came from a study of blood T cell repertoires in COVID-19. The CDR3 length is 13 residues. The trim removed 10 bases at V and 2 bases at J, leaving 7 bases unmatched. Germline lookup yields CDR1 WSHSY and CDR2 SAAADI. Study processing details: The assay estimated nucleated cells by amplifying reference gene primers. Clones were read by immunoSEQ multiplex PCR, and TCRdb kept only the in-frame ones, dropping some. Clone size and V and J calls were adopted from that table, with D and trimming inferred from the DNA. The table lists around 390,000 clones, approximately 87% of them singletons.

The clonotype was recovered from a woman in her forties or fifties who had recovered from COVID-19. Sequenced input: PBMCs or T cells enriched from blood (not recorded which). V gene TRBV10-2 combines with J gene TRBJ2-5; 7 bases are a match to TRBD2. Written as DNA, the CDR3 is TGCGCCACCTCGGGAGGCTTACAAGAGACCCAGTACTTC. Translated: CATSGGLQETQYF.